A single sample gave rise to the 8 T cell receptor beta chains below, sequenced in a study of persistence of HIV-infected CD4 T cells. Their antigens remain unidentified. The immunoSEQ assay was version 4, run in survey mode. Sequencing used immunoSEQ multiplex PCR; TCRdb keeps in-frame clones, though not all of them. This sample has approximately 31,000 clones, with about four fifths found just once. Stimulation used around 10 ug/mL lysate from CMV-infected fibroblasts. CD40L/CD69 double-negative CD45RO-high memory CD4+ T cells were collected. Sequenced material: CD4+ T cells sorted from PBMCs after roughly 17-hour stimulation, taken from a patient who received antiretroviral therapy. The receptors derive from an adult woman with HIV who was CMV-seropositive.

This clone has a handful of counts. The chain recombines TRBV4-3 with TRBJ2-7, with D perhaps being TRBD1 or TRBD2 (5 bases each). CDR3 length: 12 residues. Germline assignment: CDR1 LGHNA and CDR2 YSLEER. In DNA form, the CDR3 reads TGCGGCCCTAAGGGGAGCTCCTACGAGCAGTACTTC. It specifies CGPKGSSYEQYF.

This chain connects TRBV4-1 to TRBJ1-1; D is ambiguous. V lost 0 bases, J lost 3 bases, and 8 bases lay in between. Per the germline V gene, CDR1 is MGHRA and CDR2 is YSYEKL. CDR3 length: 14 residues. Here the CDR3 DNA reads TGCGCCAGCAGCCAAGATTCGGGCGACACTGAAGCTTTCTTT. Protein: CASSQDSGDTEAFF.

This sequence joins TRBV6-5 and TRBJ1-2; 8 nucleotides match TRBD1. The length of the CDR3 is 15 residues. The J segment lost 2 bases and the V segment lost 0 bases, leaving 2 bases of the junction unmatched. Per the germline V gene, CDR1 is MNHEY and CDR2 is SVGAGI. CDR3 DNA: TGTGCCAGCAGTTACTCTGACAGGGGAAACTATGGCTACACCTTC. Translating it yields CASSYSDRGNYGYTF.

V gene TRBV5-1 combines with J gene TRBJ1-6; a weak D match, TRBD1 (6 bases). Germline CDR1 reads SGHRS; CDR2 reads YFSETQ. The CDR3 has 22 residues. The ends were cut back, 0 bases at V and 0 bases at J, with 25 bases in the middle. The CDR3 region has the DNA TGCGCCAGCAGCTTGGAGGGGGGCGGAACACTTGGACAGAGCTCCTATAATTCACCCCTCCACTTT. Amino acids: CASSLEGGGTLGQSSYNSPLHF.

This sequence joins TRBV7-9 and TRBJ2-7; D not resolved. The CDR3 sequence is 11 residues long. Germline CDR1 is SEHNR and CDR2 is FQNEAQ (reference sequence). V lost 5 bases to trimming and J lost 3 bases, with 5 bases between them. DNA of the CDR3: TGTGCCAGCAGCCCGGACTACGAGCAGTACTTC. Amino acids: CASSPDYEQYF.

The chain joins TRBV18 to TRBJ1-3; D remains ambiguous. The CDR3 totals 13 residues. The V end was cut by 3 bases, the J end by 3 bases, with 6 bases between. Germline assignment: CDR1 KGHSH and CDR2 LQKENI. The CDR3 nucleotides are TGTGCCAGCTCACCCTCCTATGGAAACACCATATATTTT. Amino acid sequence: CASSPSYGNTIYF.

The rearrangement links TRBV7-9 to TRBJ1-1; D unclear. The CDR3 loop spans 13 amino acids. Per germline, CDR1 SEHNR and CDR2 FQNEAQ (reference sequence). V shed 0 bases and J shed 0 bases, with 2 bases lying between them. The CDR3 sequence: CASSLAMNTEAFF. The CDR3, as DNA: TGTGCCAGCAGCTTAGCCATGAACACTGAAGCTTTCTTT. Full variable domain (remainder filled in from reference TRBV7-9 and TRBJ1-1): DTGVSQNPRHKITKRGQNVTFRCDPISEHNRLYWYRQTLGQGPEFLTYFQNEAQLEKSRLLSDRFSAERPKGSFSTLEIQRTEQGDSAMYLCASSLAMNTEAFFGQGTRLTVV.

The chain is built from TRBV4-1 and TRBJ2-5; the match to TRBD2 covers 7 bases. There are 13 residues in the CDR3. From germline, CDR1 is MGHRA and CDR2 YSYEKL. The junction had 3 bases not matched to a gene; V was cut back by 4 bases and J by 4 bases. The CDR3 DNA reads TGCGCCAGCAGCCGGGGAGGGTTAGAGACCCAGTACTTC. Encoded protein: CASSRGGLETQYF.